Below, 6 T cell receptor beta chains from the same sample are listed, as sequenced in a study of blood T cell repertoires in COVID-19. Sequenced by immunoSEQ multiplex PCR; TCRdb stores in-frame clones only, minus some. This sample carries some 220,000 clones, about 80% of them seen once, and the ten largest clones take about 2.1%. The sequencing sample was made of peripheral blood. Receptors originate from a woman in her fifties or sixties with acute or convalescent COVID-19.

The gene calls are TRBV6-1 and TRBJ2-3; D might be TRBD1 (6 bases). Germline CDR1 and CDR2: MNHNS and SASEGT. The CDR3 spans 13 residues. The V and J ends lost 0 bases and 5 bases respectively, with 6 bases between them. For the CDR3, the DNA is TGTGCCAGCAGTGAAGCAGGGGGAGATACGCAGTATTTT. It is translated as CASSEAGGDTQYF.

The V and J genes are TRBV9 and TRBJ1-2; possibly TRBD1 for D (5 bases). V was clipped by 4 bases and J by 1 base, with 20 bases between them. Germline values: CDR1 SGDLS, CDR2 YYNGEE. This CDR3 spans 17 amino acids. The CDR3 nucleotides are TGTGCCAGCAGCATGGGTACAGGAGAGAACCTTAACTATGGCTACACCTTC. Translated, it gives CASSMGTGENLNYGYTF.

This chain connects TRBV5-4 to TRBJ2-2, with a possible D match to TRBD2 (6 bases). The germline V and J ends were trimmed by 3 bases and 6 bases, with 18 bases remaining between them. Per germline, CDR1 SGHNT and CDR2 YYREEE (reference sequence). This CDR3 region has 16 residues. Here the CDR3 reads CASSSRGGVTAGELFF. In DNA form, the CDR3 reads TGTGCCAGCAGCTCCCGCGGAGGGGTGACGGCCGGGGAGCTGTTTTTT.

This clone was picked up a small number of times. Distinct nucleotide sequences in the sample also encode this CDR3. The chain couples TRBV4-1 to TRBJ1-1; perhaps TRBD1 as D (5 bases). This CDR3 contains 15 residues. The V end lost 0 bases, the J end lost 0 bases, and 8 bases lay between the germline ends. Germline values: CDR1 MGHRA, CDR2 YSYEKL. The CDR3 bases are TGCGCCAGCAGCCAAGATCCAGGGATGAACACTGAAGCTTTCTTT. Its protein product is CASSQDPGMNTEAFF.

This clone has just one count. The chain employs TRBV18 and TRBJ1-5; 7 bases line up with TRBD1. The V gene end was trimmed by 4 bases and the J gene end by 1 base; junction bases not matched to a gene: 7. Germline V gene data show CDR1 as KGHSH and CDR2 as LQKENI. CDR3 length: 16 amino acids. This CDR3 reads CASSQRSGQSNQPQHF. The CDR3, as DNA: TGTGCCAGCTCACAAAGATCGGGACAGAGCAATCAGCCCCAGCATTTT.

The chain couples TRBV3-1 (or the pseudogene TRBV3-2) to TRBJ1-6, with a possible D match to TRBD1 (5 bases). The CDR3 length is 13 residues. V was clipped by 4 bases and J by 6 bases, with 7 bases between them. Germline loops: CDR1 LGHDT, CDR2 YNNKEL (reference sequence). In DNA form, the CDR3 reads TGTGCCAGCAGCCCAGACAGTAATTCACCCCTCCACTTT. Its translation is CASSPDSNSPLHF.